This TCR beta chain was sequenced for a study of identical twins. TCRdb used MiXCR to reprocess the 5' RACE reads, holding one entry per CDR3 protein. The table records about 1.7 million distinct CDR3 sequences, 32% of them present only once. This CDR3 region has 14 residues. V lost 1 base and J lost 9, with 13 bases in between. The germline V gene encodes CDR1 SGHTA and CDR2 FQGNSA. This clonotype was seen a handful of times. Healthy Caucasians, and only they, were the donors. The source of this sequence is a newborn girl in good health. Sequencing was done on a sample of cord blood. The chain couples TRBV7-2 to TRBJ1-5, with D unresolved. In DNA, the CDR3 is TGTGCCAGCAGCTTAGTTCCGGGAGAAACGCCCCAGCATTTT. This gives the protein CASSLVPGETPQHF.